A selection of T cell receptor beta chains follows, all from one sample in a study of T cell repertoires in cytomegalovirus infection. TCRdb recomputed calls from the reads with MiXCR, one row per CDR3 protein. The sample carries fewer than 550,000 distinct CDR3 sequences, 11% recorded once. Material: PBMCs. These receptors all stem from a human donor in good health (CMV status not recorded). Some clones in this sample may be carry-over from other donors' samples. The CDR3 runs from the conserved cysteine through the conserved F or W. A D gene is named only where the DNA matches it firmly. Expanded clones get a size class; other rows say once, few or many, or leave the size out.

-	15	few	TRBV5-1	TRBJ1-2	CASSPTFTGNYGYTF	TGCGCCAGCAGCCCAACTTTTACAGGGAACTATGGCTACACCTTC
TRBD1	16	many	TRBV12-3/TRBV12-4	TRBJ2-3	CASSGPGQRRTDTQYF	TGTGCCAGCAGCGGACCGGGACAGCGACGCACAGATACGCAGTATTTT
TRBD1	15	many	TRBV19	TRBJ1-2	CASSTSGTGTVGYTF	TGTGCCAGTAGTACATCCGGGACAGGGACCGTTGGCTACACCTTC
-	14	many	TRBV24-1	TRBJ1-2	CATSDSRDLYGYTF	TGTGCCACCAGTGATTCCCGGGACCTTTATGGCTACACCTTC
-	11	few	TRBV10-2	TRBJ1-3	CASHRVDTIYF	TGCGCCAGCCACAGGGTAGACACCATATATTTT
-	13	-	TRBV30	TRBJ2-5	CASGMGYQETQYF	TGTGCCTCGGGGATGGGGTACCAAGAGACCCAGTACTTC
-	15	-	TRBV24-1	TRBJ2-3	CATSESGGERDTQYF	TGTGCCACCAGTGAGTCAGGAGGGGAGAGAGATACGCAGTATTTT
-	14	many	TRBV12-5	TRBJ1-3	CASGLVQPGNTIYF	TGTGCTAGTGGTTTGGTACAGCCTGGAAACACCATATATTTT
-	14	few	TRBV29-1	TRBJ2-6	CSVVNGSGANVLTF	TGCAGCGTTGTGAACGGCTCTGGGGCCAACGTCCTGACTTTC
-	15	many	TRBV6-5	TRBJ2-7	CASSYEDPGAYEQYF	TGTGCCAGCAGTTACGAGGACCCGGGGGCCTACGAGCAGTACTTC
-	14	-	TRBV4-1	TRBJ2-7	CASSPGRGSDEQYF	TGCGCCAGCAGCCCCGGCAGGGGTTCCGACGAGCAGTACTTC
-	15	few	TRBV14	TRBJ2-5	CASSKPGPAVKTQYF	TGTGCCAGCAGCAAGCCGGGTCCTGCGGTAAAGACCCAGTACTTC
-	14	many	TRBV7-9	TRBJ1-2	CASSFQGANYGYTF	TGTGCCAGCAGCTTCCAGGGAGCTAACTATGGCTACACCTTC
TRBD1	17	-	TRBV12-3/TRBV12-4	TRBJ1-1	CASSLSPQADRRKEDFF	TGTGCCAGCAGTTTATCGCCCCAGGCGGACAGGCGCAAAGAAGATTTCTTT
-	16	many	TRBV7-2	TRBJ1-6	CASSLGGGGRRSPLHF	TGTGCCAGCAGCTTGGGGGGGGGAGGGCGGAGGTCACCCCTCCACTTT
TRBD1	15	many	TRBV20-1	TRBJ1-1	CSARGTGGLVTEAFF	TGCAGTGCTAGGGGGACAGGGGGCTTAGTCACTGAAGCTTTCTTT
-	15	many	TRBV7-3	TRBJ2-1	CASSDQAGVGIEQFF	TGTGCCAGCAGCGATCAGGCAGGGGTAGGGATTGAGCAGTTCTTC
-	12	-	TRBV5-6	TRBJ2-7	CASSWREYEQYF	TGTGCCAGCAGCTGGAGGGAGTACGAGCAGTACTTC
-	15	few	TRBV20-1	TRBJ2-3	CSARSEAGYTDTQYF	TGCAGTGCTAGGTCAGAGGCAGGGTACACAGATACGCAGTATTTT
TRBD2	17	many	TRBV28	TRBJ2-5	CASSFLAGEVVGETQYF	TGTGCCAGCAGTTTCCTAGCGGGAGAGGTGGTGGGGGAGACCCAGTACTTC
-	13	many	TRBV19	TRBJ2-3	CASSMIGTDTQYF	TGTGCCAGTAGTATGATCGGGACTGATACGCAGTATTTT
-	14	many	TRBV7-9	TRBJ1-5	CASSVGQGNQPQHF	TGTGCCAGCAGCGTCGGGCAGGGCAATCAGCCCCAGCATTTT
-	15	few	TRBV30	TRBJ2-3	CAWSSGQTQSDTQYF	TGTGCCTGGAGCTCAGGTCAAACTCAGTCTGATACGCAGTATTTT
-	15	many	TRBV28	TRBJ2-2	CASLRGTFEPGELFF	TGTGCCAGCCTCCGAGGGACTTTCGAGCCCGGGGAGCTGTTTTTT
-	17	few	TRBV12-5	TRBJ1-1	CASGHTDPGRVNTEAFF	TGTGCTAGTGGTCACACCGACCCGGGAAGAGTGAACACTGAAGCTTTCTTT
TRBD2	19	many	TRBV7-8	TRBJ2-1	CASSATTSGGGSSYNEQFF	TGTGCCAGCAGCGCAACGACTAGCGGGGGGGGAAGCTCCTACAATGAGCAGTTCTTC
-	12	many	TRBV6-2/TRBV6-3	TRBJ2-7	CASSDDSYEQYF	TGTGCCAGCAGTGATGACTCCTACGAGCAGTACTTC
TRBD2	17	-	TRBV11-2	TRBJ2-2	CASRSLTSSMNTGELFF	TGTGCCAGCAGGTCCCTGACTAGCTCGATGAACACCGGGGAGCTGTTTTTT
TRBD1	15	-	TRBV24-1	TRBJ1-1	CATSVRTGPNTEAFF	TGTGCCACCAGTGTCCGGACAGGCCCGAACACTGAAGCTTTCTTT
-	14	many	TRBV20-1	TRBJ1-6	CSARETPRDSPLHF	TGCAGTGCTAGAGAGACTCCTAGGGATTCACCCCTCCACTTT
-	16	many	TRBV7-8	TRBJ2-3	CASSLKRVEAADTQYF	TGTGCCAGCAGCTTAAAAAGGGTGGAGGCTGCAGATACGCAGTATTTT
TRBD1	13	-	TRBV12-3/TRBV12-4	TRBJ2-7	CASRSGTGKEQYF	TGTGCCAGCAGGTCCGGGACAGGGAAAGAGCAGTACTTC
TRBD1	14	many	TRBV7-6	TRBJ2-5	CASSGTGGFRTQYF	TGTGCCAGCAGCGGGACAGGGGGGTTCAGGACCCAGTACTTC
-	14	many	TRBV7-2	TRBJ2-7	CASSLRQANYEQYF	TGTGCCAGCAGCTTGCGACAGGCCAACTACGAGCAGTACTTC
TRBD2	14	-	TRBV6-5	TRBJ2-1	CASSRLAGVHEQFF	TGTGCCAGCAGCCGACTAGCGGGAGTCCACGAGCAGTTCTTC
-	14	many	TRBV7-2	TRBJ1-1	CASSSEGRYSEAFF	TGTGCCAGCAGTAGTGAGGGCAGGTATTCTGAAGCTTTCTTT
TRBD2	15	many	TRBV4-2	TRBJ2-1	CASNPDSGRNNEQFF	TGTGCCAGCAACCCCGACTCCGGGAGGAACAATGAGCAGTTCTTC
-	14	many	TRBV12-3/TRBV12-4	TRBJ2-5	CASSPWTNGETQYF	TGTGCCAGCAGTCCGTGGACAAACGGGGAGACCCAGTACTTC
-	14	many	TRBV19	TRBJ1-1	CASGSGKLNTEAFF	TGTGCCAGTGGGTCCGGGAAATTGAACACTGAAGCTTTCTTT
-	18	-	TRBV10-3	TRBJ2-1	CAISESDEKIAGADEQFF	TGTGCCATCAGTGAGTCGGACGAAAAGATTGCGGGGGCGGATGAGCAGTTCTTC
-	13	many	TRBV19	TRBJ1-5	CASCPWPNQPQHF	TGTGCCAGTTGTCCATGGCCCAATCAGCCCCAGCATTTT
TRBD2	15	-	TRBV6-5	TRBJ2-1	CASSDPGLAVGEQFF	TGTGCCAGCAGTGACCCGGGACTAGCTGTTGGTGAGCAGTTCTTC
TRBD2	15	-	TRBV18	TRBJ2-5	CASSPPPRGSKTQYF	TGTGCCAGCTCACCACCGCCTCGCGGGAGCAAGACCCAGTACTTC
TRBD1	15	many	TRBV2	TRBJ2-3	CASSIGQGVTDTQYF	TGTGCCAGCAGTATAGGACAGGGGGTTACAGATACGCAGTATTTT
TRBD1	15	-	TRBV11-1	TRBJ1-1	CASSPSTGGMTEAFF	TGTGCCAGCAGCCCCTCGACAGGGGGCATGACTGAAGCTTTCTTT
-	10	many	TRBV29-1	TRBJ1-2	CSALGVGYTF	TGCAGCGCCCTGGGGGTTGGCTACACCTTC